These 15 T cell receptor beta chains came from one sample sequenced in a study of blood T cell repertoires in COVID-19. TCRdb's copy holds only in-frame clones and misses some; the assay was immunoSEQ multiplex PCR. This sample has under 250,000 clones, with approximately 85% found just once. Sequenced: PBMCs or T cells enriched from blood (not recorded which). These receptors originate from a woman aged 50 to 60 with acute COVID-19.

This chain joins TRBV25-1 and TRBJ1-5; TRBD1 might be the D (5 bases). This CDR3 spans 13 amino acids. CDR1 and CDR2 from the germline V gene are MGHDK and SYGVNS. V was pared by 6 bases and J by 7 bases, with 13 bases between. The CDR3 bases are TGTGCCAGCAGCCGGGACTTGGGGCAGCCCCAGCATTTT. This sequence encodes CASSRDLGQPQHF.

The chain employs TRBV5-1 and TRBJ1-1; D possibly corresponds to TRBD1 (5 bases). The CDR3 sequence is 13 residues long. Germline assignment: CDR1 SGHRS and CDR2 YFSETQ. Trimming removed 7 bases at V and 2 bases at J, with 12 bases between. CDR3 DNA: TGCGCCAGCTGGGGGGGAGGAAACACTGAAGCTTTCTTT. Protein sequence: CASWGGGNTEAFF.

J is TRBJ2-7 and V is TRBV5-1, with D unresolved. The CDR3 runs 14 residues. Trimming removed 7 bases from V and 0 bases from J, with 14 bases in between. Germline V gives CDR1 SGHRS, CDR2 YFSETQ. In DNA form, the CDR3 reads TGCGCCAGCCGTGGGCAGACCAGCTCCTACGAGCAGTACTTC. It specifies CASRGQTSSYEQYF.

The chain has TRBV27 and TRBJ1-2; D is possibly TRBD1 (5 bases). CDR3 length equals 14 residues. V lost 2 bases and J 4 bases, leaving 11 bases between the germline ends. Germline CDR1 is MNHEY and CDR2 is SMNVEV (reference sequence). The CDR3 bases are TGTGCCAGCAGTTTAAAGGGGCAGGGCTATGGCTACACCTTC. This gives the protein CASSLKGQGYGYTF.

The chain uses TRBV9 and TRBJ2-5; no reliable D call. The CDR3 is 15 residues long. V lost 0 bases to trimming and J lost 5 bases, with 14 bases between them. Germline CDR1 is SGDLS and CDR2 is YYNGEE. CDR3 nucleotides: TGTGCCAGCAGCGTAGGTGGGCACGATTTGGAGACCCAGTACTTC. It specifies CASSVGGHDLETQYF.

This CDR3 reads CASTTVDRGFTEAFF. CDR3 sequence (DNA): TGTGCCAGCACTACGGTCGACAGGGGGTTCACTGAAGCTTTCTTT. This rearrangement joins TRBV7-2 to TRBJ1-1; 9 bases line up with TRBD1. This CDR3 contains 15 residues. With 7 bases clipped from V and 4 bases from J, the junction kept 10 bases outside the gene matches. The germline CDR1 and CDR2 sequences are SGHTA and FQGNSA.

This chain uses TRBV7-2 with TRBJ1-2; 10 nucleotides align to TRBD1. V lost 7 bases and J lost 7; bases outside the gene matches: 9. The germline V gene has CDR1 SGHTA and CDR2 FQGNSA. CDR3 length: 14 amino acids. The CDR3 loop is CASNSRRDRGGYTF. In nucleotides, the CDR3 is TGTGCCAGCAACTCGCGCCGGGACAGGGGTGGCTACACCTTC.

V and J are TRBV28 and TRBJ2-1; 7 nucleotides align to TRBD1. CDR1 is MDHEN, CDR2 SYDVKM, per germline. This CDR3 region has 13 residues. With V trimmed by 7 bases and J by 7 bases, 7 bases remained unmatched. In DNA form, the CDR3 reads TGTGCCAGCAAAGGGGGCGGTAGGAATGAGCAGTTCTTC. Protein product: CASKGGGRNEQFF.

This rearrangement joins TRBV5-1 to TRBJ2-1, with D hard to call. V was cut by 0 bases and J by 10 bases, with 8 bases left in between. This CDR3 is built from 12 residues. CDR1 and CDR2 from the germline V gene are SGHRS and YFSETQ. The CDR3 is CASSLDFLEQFF. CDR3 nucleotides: TGCGCCAGCAGCTTGGACTTCCTCGAGCAGTTCTTC.

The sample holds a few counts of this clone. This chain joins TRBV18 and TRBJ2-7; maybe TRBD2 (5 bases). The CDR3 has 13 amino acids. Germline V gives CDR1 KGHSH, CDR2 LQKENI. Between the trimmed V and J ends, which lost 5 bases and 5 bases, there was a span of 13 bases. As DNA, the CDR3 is TGTGCCAGCTCAGCGGGTAGTGACAACGAGCAGTACTTC. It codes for CASSAGSDNEQYF.

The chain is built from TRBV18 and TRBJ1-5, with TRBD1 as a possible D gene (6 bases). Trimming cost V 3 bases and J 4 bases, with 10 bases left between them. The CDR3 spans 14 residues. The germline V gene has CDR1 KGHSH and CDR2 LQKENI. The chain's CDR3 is CASSPDSNNQPQHF. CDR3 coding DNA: TGTGCCAGCTCACCGGACAGCAATAATCAGCCCCAGCATTTT.

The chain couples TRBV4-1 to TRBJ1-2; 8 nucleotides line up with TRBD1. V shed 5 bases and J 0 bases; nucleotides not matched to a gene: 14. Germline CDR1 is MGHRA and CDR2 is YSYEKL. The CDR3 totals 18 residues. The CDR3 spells CASSLTPGQDYPNYGYTF. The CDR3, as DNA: TGCGCCAGCAGCTTAACGCCGGGACAGGATTATCCTAACTATGGCTACACCTTC.

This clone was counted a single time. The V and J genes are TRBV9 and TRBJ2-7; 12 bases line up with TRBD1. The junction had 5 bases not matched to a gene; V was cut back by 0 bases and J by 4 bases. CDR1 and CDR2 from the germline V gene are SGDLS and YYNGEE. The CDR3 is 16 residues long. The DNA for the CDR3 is TGTGCCAGCAGCGTAGCAGAGGGACAGGGGGCTTACGAGCAGTACTTC. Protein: CASSVAEGQGAYEQYF.

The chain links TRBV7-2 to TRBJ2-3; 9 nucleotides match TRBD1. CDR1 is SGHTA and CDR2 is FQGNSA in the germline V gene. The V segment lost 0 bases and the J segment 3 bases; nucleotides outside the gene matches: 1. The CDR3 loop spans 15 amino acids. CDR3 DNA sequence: TGTGCCAGCAGCTTAGCTGGGACAGGGACAGATACGCAGTATTTT. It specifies CASSLAGTGTDTQYF.

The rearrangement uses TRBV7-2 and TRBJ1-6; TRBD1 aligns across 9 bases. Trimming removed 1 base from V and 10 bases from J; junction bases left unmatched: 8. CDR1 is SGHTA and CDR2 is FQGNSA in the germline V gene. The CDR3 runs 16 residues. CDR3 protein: CASSLGGTGLGSPLHF. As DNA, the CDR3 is TGTGCCAGCAGCTTAGGAGGGACAGGGTTAGGATCACCCCTCCACTTT.